This TCR beta chain was sequenced for a study of Tregs in tolerant kidney transplant recipients. The study's findings and limits: Activated donor B cell expansion appeared to reveal the most relevant donor-specific TCRbeta repertoire.

CDR3 length: 13 residues. The ends were cut back, 4 bases at V and 6 bases at J, with 9 bases in the middle. Germline V gene lookup returns CDR1 MRHNA and CDR2 SNTAGT. Only in-frame clones appear in the TCRdb table, and some are missing; sequencing was by immunoSEQ multiplex PCR. The data show roughly 64,000 clones, under 98% seen once. A note on this clone: Its antigen remains unknown.

Unstimulated regulatory T cells (CD4+CD25+CD127-), CD4+CD25- non-regulatory cells, CD4 and CD8 cells were FACS-sorted from thawed PBMCs. Thawed PBMCs were rested overnight at 37°C with approximately 200 IU/ml IL-2 before regulatory T cell sorting. The clonotype was recovered from a human donor who received a combined kidney and bone marrow transplant. This chain joins TRBV6-4 and TRBJ2-2; D is ambiguous. The sequencing used Tregs from blood, collected before the transplant. CDR3 region: CASSAFSPGELFF. The CDR3 region has the DNA TGTGCCAGCAGTGCTTTTAGCCCCGGGGAGCTGTTTTTT.